This TCR beta chain was captured in a study of long-term antiretroviral therapy in people with HIV. About the research overall: The oldest samples precede the 2015 immediate-ART recommendation by about a decade.

Survey-level resolution applied to immunoSEQ assay v3.0. Data came from immunoSEQ multiplex PCR; TCRdb stores just in-frame clones and leaves some out. The table records approximately 25,000 clones, almost 80% of them present only once. The V and J ends lost 7 bases and 6 bases respectively, with 12 bases between them. The CDR3 totals 13 residues. The germline V gene has CDR1 MNHNS and CDR2 SASEGT. The chain carries TRBV6-1 and TRBJ1-4, with D maybe TRBD1 (6 bases). Sequenced here: unsorted PBMCs, sampled 2.1 years after starting antiretroviral therapy. The TCR sequence derives from a young man with HIV. As DNA, the CDR3 is TGTGCCAGCAATAAGGGGGGATATGAAAAACTGTTTTTT. This translates into CASNKGGYEKLFF.